This record looks at one T cell receptor (beta chain) sequence and its context. The antigen remains undetermined. The CDR3 runs 14 residues. Germline assignment: CDR1 GTSNPN and CDR2 SVGIG (reference sequence). Trimming left V 1 base short and J 8 bases short, with 12 bases between. Assay: immunoSEQ multiplex PCR; the TCRdb copy retains only in-frame clones and omits some. The sample has 2 million to 2.5 million clones, 85% to 95% seen once. The sample belongs to a study of shared clonotypes between healthy human individuals. Study-level results: Some clonotypes were shared by all four sorted-subset donors, while others were not shared. The non-shared ones had lower generation probabilities than the shared ones.

This TCR derives from a man aged 18 to 35 in good health. Some clones in this sample may be carry-over from other donors' samples. Material: naive CD4+ T cells from PBMCs. Subset noted: CD45RA+ positively selected. The chain uses TRBV30 and TRBJ1-6; a weak D match, TRBD1 (5 bases). The CDR3 DNA follows: TGTGCCTGGAGTGCAGATCTACAGGATTCACCCCTCCACTTT. Residues: CAWSADLQDSPLHF.